The clone carrying this T cell receptor (beta chain) was detected only a few times. Its cognate antigen is unknown. The data were obtained in a study of regulatory T cells in long-lasting Graves disease. General study results and limits: What was studied was peripheral blood only, and not thyroid tissue. Between persistent patients, thousands of public clonotypes were shared, exceeding the roughly 1,000 shared between new patients. Persistent Graves' patients showed a TCR diversity that was lower than that of newly diagnosed ones.

For TCR beta, libraries came from iRepertoire HTBI primers and Arm-PCR of CDR3 regions. TCRdb passed the multiplex PCR reads through MiXCR, listing each CDR3 protein once. Of approximately 690,000 distinct CDR3 sequences listed, around 32% are singletons. Sample time point: persistent/refractory GD, antithyroid drugs over 5 years with positive TRAb. RNA extracted from PBMCs served as the sequencing template. The CDR3 covers 14 residues. Germline V gene sequence: CDR1 MNHEY, CDR2 SMNVEV (reference sequence). Trimming at V came to 3 bases and at J to 6 bases, leaving 6 bases not matched to a gene. This sequence joins TRBV27 and TRBJ2-7; 9 positions agree with TRBD1. The material was peripheral blood mononuclear cells (PBMCs), obtained when the disease was refractory, from a patient treated with antithyroid drugs. This receptor was obtained from a female donor with Graves disease. DNA for the CDR3: TGTGCCAGCAGTTTCCTGGGACAGGGTTCCGAGCAGTACTTC. Translated: CASSFLGQGSEQYF.